The clone carrying this T cell receptor (beta chain) was recorded a few times. Its antigen is not known. Investigators isolated RNA and reverse transcribed it into cDNA to act as the sequencing template. Here immunoSEQ multiplex PCR was the method, and the copy in TCRdb shows in-frame clones only, minus some. The sample carries around 270,000 clones, more than 45% recorded once. These data come from a study of CD8+ T cells in alopecia areata. Findings of the study overall: Many expanded lesional clones stayed in scalp and blood while on tofacitinib.

The treatment: oral pan-JAK inhibitor, 5-10 mg twice daily. This CDR3 region has 14 residues. Germline V gene data show CDR1 as SGHTA and CDR2 as FQGNSA. V was cut by 2 bases and J by 4 bases, with 11 bases left in between. This clonotype was sampled from a human donor with alopecia areata. This sample comprised CD4+ T cells sorted from blood, obtained at week 24, from a patient treated with tofacitinib. The V call is TRBV7-2, the J call TRBJ1-1, with D unresolved. The CDR3 sequence: CASSLRVGSTEAFF. CDR3 nucleotides: TGTGCCAGCAGCTTAAGGGTCGGGAGCACTGAAGCTTTCTTT.